One and the same sample provided the 27 T cell receptor beta chains below, sequenced in a study of regulatory T cells in long-lasting Graves disease. Construction of TCR beta libraries relied on iRepertoire HTBI primers and on Arm-PCR targeting CDR3 regions. TCRdb passed the multiplex PCR reads through MiXCR, listing each CDR3 protein once. The table includes 400,000 to 450,000 distinct CDR3 sequences, 15% to 20% detected once. Time point meaning: newly diagnosed GD, antithyroid drugs for less than 3 months. Isolated PBMC RNA provided the starting material for the TCR library. The data also belong to a second study, concerning T cells in Graves' hyperthyroidism and ophthalmopathy.

The sample here was peripheral blood mononuclear cells (PBMCs), taken at new diagnosis, from a patient treated with antithyroid drugs. The receptors were gathered from a woman between 25 and 40 years old with Graves disease.

The table lists this clonotype with many counts. The chain is built from TRBV10-3 and TRBJ1-2; D is uncertain. With 0 bases removed from V and 3 bases from J, the gap between germline ends came to 11 bases. CDR1 and CDR2 (germline): ENHRY, SYGVKD. The CDR3 runs 15 residues. This CDR3 is CAISESASPDYGYTF. The CDR3 DNA sequence: TGTGCCATCAGTGAGTCAGCTTCTCCTGACTATGGCTACACCTTC.

This clonotype came up many times. The chain recombines TRBV11-2 with TRBJ1-6; D remains ambiguous. The CDR3 consists of 15 residues. Per germline, CDR1 SGHAT and CDR2 FQNNGV. V dropped 3 bases and J dropped 10 bases, with 16 bases sitting between them. CDR3 region: CASSFLAALGSPLHF. The CDR3 DNA reads TGTGCCAGCAGCTTCCTGGCAGCCTTGGGCTCACCCCTCCACTTT. Full variable domain (remainder filled in from reference TRBV11-2 and TRBJ1-6): EAGVAQSPRYKIIEKRQSVAFWCNPISGHATLYWYQQILGQGPKLLIQFQNNGVVDDSQLPKDRFSAERLKGVDSTLKIQPAKLEDSAVYLCASSFLAALGSPLHFGNGTRLTVT.

The chain links TRBV19 to TRBJ2-2; no reliable D call. Germline CDR1 reads LNHDA; CDR2 reads SQIVND (reference sequence). V lost 5 bases to trimming and J lost 5 bases, with 9 bases between them. The CDR3 is 13 residues long. CDR3 nucleotide sequence: TGTGCCAGTAGTGCCCCAGGAACCGGGGAGCTGTTTTTT. It yields the protein CASSAPGTGELFF.

Ten or more counts support this clonotype. This rearrangement joins TRBV15 to TRBJ2-7; possible D gene TRBD2, 5 bases. CDR1 and CDR2 from the germline V gene are LNHNV and YYDKDF (reference sequence). The CDR3 sequence is 16 residues long. Between the trimmed V and J ends, which lost 0 bases and 2 bases, there was a span of 14 bases. The CDR3 region is CATSRDRLLGAYEQYF. CDR3 coding DNA: TGTGCCACCAGCAGAGATCGGTTACTAGGTGCCTACGAGCAGTACTTC.

This clonotype was observed many times. This chain links TRBV20-1 with TRBJ2-3, with TRBD2 as a possible D gene (6 bases). In germline, CDR1 is DFQATT, CDR2 SNEGSKA (reference sequence). This CDR3 has 15 amino acids. The V and J ends lost 2 bases and 5 bases respectively, with 17 bases between them. The CDR3 region has the DNA TGCAGTGCTAGAACCCCTAGCGCCAGAGGAGATACGCAGTATTTT. Its protein is CSARTPSARGDTQYF.

In the case of this clonotype: A read error may account for a junction end that differs from germline. The chain combines TRBV20-1 with TRBJ1-4; D may be TRBD1 (5 bases). CDR3 length: 15 residues. Germline CDR1 DFQATT, CDR2 SNEGSKA (reference sequence). The CDR3 DNA reads as TGCAGTGCTGGTGATCCACGTGGGGCGAATGAGAAACTGTTTTTT. Translation: CSAGDPRGANEKLFF.

The table lists this clonotype with many counts. The V call is TRBV20-1, the J call TRBJ2-3; a possible D gene is TRBD2 (6 bases). Per germline, CDR1 DFQATT and CDR2 SNEGSKA (reference sequence). CDR3 size: 14 residues. V lost 5 bases and J lost 0, with 12 bases in between. The CDR3 is CSAHLAKSTDTQYF. As DNA, the CDR3 is TGCAGTGCTCACCTAGCGAAAAGCACAGATACGCAGTATTTT.

Points on this clonotype: It may be a read error: a sequence one base away is much more abundant. V usage is TRBV2 and J usage is TRBJ2-2, with D maybe TRBD2 (6 bases). Looked up from germline, CDR1 is SNHLY and CDR2 is FYNNEI. The CDR3 extends over 14 amino acids. CDR3 nucleotide sequence: TGTGCCAGCGCTCGCGTGAGAAAGTGGGGGGAGCCGTTTTTT. This translates into CASARVRKWGEPFF.

This clonotype was counted ten times or more. The V gene is TRBV20-1, the J gene TRBJ1-1; D remains ambiguous. Trimming left V 0 bases short and J 2 bases short, with 10 bases between. The CDR3 sequence is 14 residues long. Germline V gene lookup returns CDR1 DFQATT and CDR2 SNEGSKA (reference sequence). The CDR3 DNA reads TGCAGTGCTAGAGATTCCCTGGAAAACACTGAAGCTTTCTTT. It specifies CSARDSLENTEAFF.

This clonotype has ten or more counts. The chain uses TRBV18 and TRBJ2-7; TRBD1 is a possible D gene (5 bases). The CDR3 length is 14 residues. Germline-derived CDR1 and CDR2 are KGHSH and LQKENI. The ends were cut back, 3 bases at V and 6 bases at J, with 15 bases in the middle. CDR3 in DNA: TGTGCCAGCTCACCTATCACAGGCCCCTCCGAGCAGTACTTC. Translating it yields CASSPITGPSEQYF. Complete variable domain (other parts from reference TRBV18 and TRBJ2-7): NAGVMQNPRHLVRRRGQEARLRCSPMKGHSHVYWYRQLPEEGLKFMVYLQKENIIDESGMPKERFSAEFPKEGPSILRIQQVVRGDSAAYFCASSPITGPSEQYFGPGTRLTVT.

The table lists this clonotype with many counts. V usage is TRBV3-1 and J usage is TRBJ2-5; possibly TRBD2 for D (5 bases). Per the germline V gene, CDR1 is LGHDT and CDR2 is YNNKEL (reference sequence). The CDR3 spans 14 residues. Trimming pared 4 bases from V and 2 bases from J, leaving 11 bases between. CDR3 DNA: TGTGCCAGCAGCCGCCTATGGAGGCAAGAGACCCAGTACTTC. Translated: CASSRLWRQETQYF.

Ten or more counts support this clonotype. This sequence joins TRBV27 and TRBJ2-7; 12 bases align to TRBD2. J lost 5 bases, V lost 5 bases, and 10 bases had no gene match. The germline V gene has CDR1 MNHEY and CDR2 SMNVEV (reference sequence). The CDR3 length is 16 residues. The CDR3 bases are TGTGCCAGCAGTCCCAAGCCGGGACTAGCGGGCCACGAGCAGTACTTC. It yields the protein CASSPKPGLAGHEQYF.

This clonotype has a handful of counts. V gene TRBV27 combines with J gene TRBJ1-2; TRBD1 matches 7 bases. The CDR3 contains 14 residues. CDR1 is MNHEY and CDR2 is SMNVEV in the germline V gene (reference sequence). V shed 8 bases and J 3 bases; nucleotides not matched to a gene: 9. This chain's CDR3 is CASRGQVGDYGYTF. CDR3 nucleotide sequence: TGTGCCAGCCGAGGACAGGTGGGCGACTATGGCTACACCTTC.

Worth noting for this clonotype: A far larger clone is just one base off, so this is likely a read error. This chain uses TRBV28 with TRBJ2-1; 12 bases are shared with TRBD1. The germline V gene has CDR1 MDHEN and CDR2 SYDVKM. The trim removed 2 bases at V and 6 bases at J, leaving 5 bases unmatched. The CDR3 runs to 16 residues. CDR3: CASSLRGQGASNEQFF. The CDR3 DNA is TGTGCCAGCAGTTTACGGGGACAGGGGGCAAGCAATGAGCAGTTCTTC. The whole variable domain, remainder taken from reference TRBV28 and TRBJ2-1, is DVKVTQSSRYLVKRTGEKVFLECVQDMDHENMFWYRQDPGLGLRLIYFSYDVKMKEKGDIPEGYSVSREKKERFSLILESASTNQTSMYLCASSLRGQGASNEQFFGPGTRLTVL.

This clonotype was recorded many times. The chain links TRBV6-1 to TRBJ2-7, with 12 bases lining up with TRBD2. This CDR3 is 16 amino acids long. In germline, CDR1 is MNHNS, CDR2 SASEGT. The V and J ends lost 5 bases and 2 bases, in that order; junction bases with no gene match: 7. CDR3 amino acids: CASSPGLAGSPYEQYF. In nucleotides, the CDR3 is TGTGCCAGCAGTCCAGGACTAGCGGGATCACCCTACGAGCAGTACTTC.

This clonotype was seen only a few times. The genes are TRBV7-9 and TRBJ2-1, with TRBD2 identical over 10 bases. Germline CDR1 SEHNR, CDR2 FQNEAQ (reference sequence). The CDR3 covers 16 residues. The V gene end was trimmed by 5 bases and the J gene end by 7 bases; junction bases not matched to a gene: 11. This CDR3 reads CASSPTLAGGSNEQFF. The CDR3 DNA sequence: TGTGCCAGCAGCCCCACTTTAGCGGGAGGCTCGAATGAGCAGTTCTTC.

The chain employs TRBV13 and TRBJ2-3, with a possible D match to TRBD2 (6 bases). V shed 4 bases and J shed 2 bases, with 13 bases lying between them. Looked up from germline, CDR1 is PRHDT and CDR2 is FYEKMQ (reference sequence). The CDR3 covers 15 residues. CDR3 nucleotides: TGTGCCAGCAGCTCGCCCCGGACTAACACAGATACGCAGTATTTT. This sequence encodes CASSSPRTNTDTQYF.

This clonotype has only a few counts. J is TRBJ2-1 and V is TRBV6-1; D unresolved. CDR1 and CDR2 (germline): MNHNS, SASEGT. V lost 6 bases to trimming and J lost 7 bases, with 10 bases between them. There are 12 residues in the CDR3. This CDR3 reads CASRSTGNEQFF. DNA of the CDR3: TGTGCCAGCAGATCAACCGGGAATGAGCAGTTCTTC.

This clonotype was seen many times. V and J are TRBV11-2 and TRBJ1-2; D is unresolved. Germline CDR1 reads SGHAT; CDR2 reads FQNNGV. The CDR3 runs 14 residues. V was shortened by 5 bases and J by 6 bases, with 16 bases between the two germline ends. The CDR3 is CASSPPWGSNGYTF. CDR3 DNA sequence: TGTGCCAGCAGCCCCCCATGGGGTAGCAATGGCTACACCTTC.

This clonotype has ten or more counts. V gene TRBV11-2 combines with J gene TRBJ2-4; a possible D gene is TRBD2 (6 bases). This CDR3 has 15 residues. Trimming took 2 bases from V and 6 from J, leaving 14 bases between them. Germline lookup yields CDR1 SGHAT and CDR2 FQNNGV. The CDR3 loop is CASSLLATAGNIQYF. CDR3 nucleotides: TGTGCCAGCAGCTTATTGGCAACAGCGGGAAACATTCAGTACTTC. The full variable domain, rest sourced from reference TRBV11-2 and TRBJ2-4, is EAGVAQSPRYKIIEKRQSVAFWCNPISGHATLYWYQQILGQGPKLLIQFQNNGVVDDSQLPKDRFSAERLKGVDSTLKIQPAKLEDSAVYLCASSLLATAGNIQYFGAGTRLSVL.

This clonotype was seen ten or more times. This chain joins TRBV28 and TRBJ1-1; no definite D call. The CDR3 length is 12 residues. CDR1 and CDR2 from the germline V gene are MDHEN and SYDVKM. The germline V and J ends were trimmed by 3 bases and 6 bases, with 8 bases remaining between them. This CDR3 reads CASSFFGPEAFF. The CDR3, as DNA: TGTGCCAGCAGTTTCTTCGGGCCTGAAGCTTTCTTT.

This clonotype showed up many times. This chain connects TRBV2 to TRBJ2-3; D is unclear. Germline loops: CDR1 SNHLY, CDR2 FYNNEI. The CDR3 is made up of 12 amino acids. V lost 10 bases and J lost 4, with 12 bases in between. CDR3 residues: CATARRADTQYF. In nucleotides, the CDR3 is TGTGCCACCGCTAGGAGAGCAGATACGCAGTATTTT.

With regard to this clonotype: A read error likely explains this, since a far larger clone differs by one base. The CDR3 sequence is CASGLDRANTGELFF. The CDR3 bases are TGTGCCAGCGGTTTAGACAGAGCGAACACCGGGGAGCTGTTTTTT. This chain connects TRBV28 to TRBJ2-2, with a possible D match to TRBD1 (5 bases). The CDR3 sequence is 15 residues long. Germline V gene sequence: CDR1 MDHEN, CDR2 SYDVKM.

This clonotype was detected ten times or more. The V gene is TRBV7-2, the J gene TRBJ1-2, with D possibly matching TRBD1 (5 bases). This CDR3 is 15 amino acids long. V was trimmed by 1 base and J by 1 base, leaving 10 bases between them. Germline CDR1 SGHTA, CDR2 FQGNSA. The CDR3 spells CASSLENRINYGYTF. CDR3 in DNA: TGTGCCAGCAGCTTAGAAAACAGGATTAACTATGGCTACACCTTC. The variable domain in full, completed from reference TRBV7-2 and TRBJ1-2, reads GAGVSQSPSNKVTEKGKDVELRCDPISGHTALYWYRQSLGQGLEFLIYFQGNSAPDKSGLPSDRFSAERTGGSVSTLTIQRTQQEDSAVYLCASSLENRINYGYTFGSGTRLTVV.

Only a few counts were recorded for this clonotype. This chain links TRBV2 with TRBJ2-7, with TRBD2 identical over 9 bases. The V segment lost 6 bases and the J segment 6 bases; nucleotides outside the gene matches: 9. CDR1 is SNHLY, CDR2 FYNNEI, per germline. The CDR3 runs 14 residues. CDR3: CASSPLALAGEQYF. The CDR3 bases are TGTGCCAGCAGCCCTCTTGCACTAGCGGGCGAGCAGTACTTC.

This sequence joins TRBV7-9 and TRBJ1-1; D not resolved. V was clipped by 5 bases and J by 5 bases, with 15 bases between them. The CDR3 covers 14 residues. The germline V gene has CDR1 SEHNR and CDR2 FQNEAQ (reference sequence). CDR3 loop: CASSPGNGKTEAFF. The CDR3, as DNA: TGTGCCAGCAGCCCGGGGAATGGTAAAACTGAAGCTTTCTTT.

This clonotype was counted between two and nine times. The rearrangement joins TRBV7-6 to TRBJ2-3; D is ambiguous. Per germline, CDR1 SGHVS and CDR2 FNYEAQ. CDR3 length equals 16 residues. Deletions cut 6 bases from V and 6 bases from J, with 22 bases between. The CDR3 DNA follows: TGTGCCAGCAGTTTTGCCGTTAGGGCGTCTGGGGATACGCAGTATTTT. This gives the protein CASSFAVRASGDTQYF.